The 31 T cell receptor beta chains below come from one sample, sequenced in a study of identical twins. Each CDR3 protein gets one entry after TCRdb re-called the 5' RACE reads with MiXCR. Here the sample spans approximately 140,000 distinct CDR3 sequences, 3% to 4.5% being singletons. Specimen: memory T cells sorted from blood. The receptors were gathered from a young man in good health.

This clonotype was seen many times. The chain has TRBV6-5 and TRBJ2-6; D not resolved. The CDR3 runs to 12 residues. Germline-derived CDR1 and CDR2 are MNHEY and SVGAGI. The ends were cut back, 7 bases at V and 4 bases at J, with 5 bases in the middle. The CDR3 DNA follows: TGTGCCAGCACCTCCGGGGCCAACGTCCTGACTTTC. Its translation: CASTSGANVLTF.

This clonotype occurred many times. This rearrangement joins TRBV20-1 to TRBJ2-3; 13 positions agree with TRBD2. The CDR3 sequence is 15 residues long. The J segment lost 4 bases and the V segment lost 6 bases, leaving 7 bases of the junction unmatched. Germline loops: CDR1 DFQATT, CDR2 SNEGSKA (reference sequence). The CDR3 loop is CSAEGLAGTPDTQYF. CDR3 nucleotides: TGCAGTGCCGAGGGACTAGCGGGGACCCCAGATACGCAGTATTTT.

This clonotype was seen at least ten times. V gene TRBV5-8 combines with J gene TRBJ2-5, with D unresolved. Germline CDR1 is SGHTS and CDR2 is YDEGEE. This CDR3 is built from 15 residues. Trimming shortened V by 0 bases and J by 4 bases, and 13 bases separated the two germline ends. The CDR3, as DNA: TGTGCCAGCAGCTTGGTTAAGGACCCACGAGAGACCCAGTACTTC. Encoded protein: CASSLVKDPRETQYF. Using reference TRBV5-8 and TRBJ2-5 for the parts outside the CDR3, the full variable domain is EAGVTQSPTHLIKTRGQQATLRCSPISGHTSVYWYQQALGLGLQFLLWYDEGEERNRGNFPPRFSGRQFPNYSSELNVNALELEDSALYLCASSLVKDPRETQYFGPGTRLLVL.

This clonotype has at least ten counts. In DNA, the CDR3 is TGTGCCAGCCGGACTAGTGGGATCCGGAGCGGAAATGAGCAGTTCTTC. It translates to CASRTSGIRSGNEQFF. V is TRBV5-5 and J is TRBJ2-1; TRBD2 matches at 7 bases. The CDR3 has 16 residues. The J segment lost 7 bases and the V segment lost 7 bases, leaving 17 bases of the junction unmatched. From germline, CDR1 is SGHKS and CDR2 YYEKEE (reference sequence).

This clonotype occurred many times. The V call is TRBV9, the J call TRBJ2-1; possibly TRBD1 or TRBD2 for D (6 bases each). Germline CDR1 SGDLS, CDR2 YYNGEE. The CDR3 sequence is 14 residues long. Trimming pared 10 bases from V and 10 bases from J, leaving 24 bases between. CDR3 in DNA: TGTGCCGGGGGGCGCGGGGCTCTTCCATGGGAGCAGTTCTTC. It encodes CAGGRGALPWEQFF.

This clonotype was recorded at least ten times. The CDR3 nucleotides are TGTGCCAGCAGCTTCTCCAGGCCGATCAGCGGTAACACCGGGGAGCTGTTTTTT. It codes for CASSFSRPISGNTGELFF. The genes are TRBV11-1 and TRBJ2-2, with TRBD2 as a possible D gene (5 bases). This CDR3 is 18 amino acids long. V lost 3 bases and J lost 2, with 19 bases in between. Germline-derived CDR1 and CDR2 are SGHAT and FQDESV (reference sequence).

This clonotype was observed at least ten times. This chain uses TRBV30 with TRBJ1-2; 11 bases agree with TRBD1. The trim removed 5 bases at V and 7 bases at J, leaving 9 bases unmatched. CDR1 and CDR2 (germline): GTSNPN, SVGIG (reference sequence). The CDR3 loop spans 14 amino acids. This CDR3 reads CAWGTGTGGRGYTF. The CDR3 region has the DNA TGTGCCTGGGGTACCGGGACAGGGGGACGTGGCTACACCTTC.

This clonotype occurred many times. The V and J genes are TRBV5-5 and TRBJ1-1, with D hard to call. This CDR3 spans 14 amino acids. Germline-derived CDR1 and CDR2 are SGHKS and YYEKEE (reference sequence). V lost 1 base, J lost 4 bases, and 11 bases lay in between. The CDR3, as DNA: TGTGCCAGCAGCTTGTTGGACCGGGGCACTGAAGCTTTCTTT. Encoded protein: CASSLLDRGTEAFF.

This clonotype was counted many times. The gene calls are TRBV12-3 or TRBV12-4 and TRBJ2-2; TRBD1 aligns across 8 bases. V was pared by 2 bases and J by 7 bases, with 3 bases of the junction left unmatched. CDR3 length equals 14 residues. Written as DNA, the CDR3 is TGTGCCAGCAGTTTAAAACAGGGGGTCGGGGAGCTGTTTTTT. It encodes CASSLKQGVGELFF.

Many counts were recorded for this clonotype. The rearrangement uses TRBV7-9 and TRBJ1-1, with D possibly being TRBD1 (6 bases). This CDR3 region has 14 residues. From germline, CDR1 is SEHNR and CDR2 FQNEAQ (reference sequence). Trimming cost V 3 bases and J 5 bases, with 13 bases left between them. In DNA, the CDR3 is TGTGCCAGCAGCTTGACAGGCCCTGCAACTGAAGCTTTCTTT. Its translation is CASSLTGPATEAFF.

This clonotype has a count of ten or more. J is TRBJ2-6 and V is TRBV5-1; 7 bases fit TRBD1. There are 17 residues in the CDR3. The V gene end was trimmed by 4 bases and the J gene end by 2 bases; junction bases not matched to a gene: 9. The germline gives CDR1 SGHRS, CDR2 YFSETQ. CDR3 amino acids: CASSLGQLLPGANVLTF. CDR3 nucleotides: TGCGCCAGCAGCCTGGGACAGCTCCTCCCTGGGGCCAACGTCCTGACTTTC.

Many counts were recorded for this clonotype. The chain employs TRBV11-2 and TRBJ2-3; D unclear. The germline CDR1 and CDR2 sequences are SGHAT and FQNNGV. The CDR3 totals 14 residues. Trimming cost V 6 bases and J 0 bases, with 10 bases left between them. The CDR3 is CASRWLSSTDTQYF. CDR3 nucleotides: TGTGCCAGCAGATGGCTGTCTAGCACAGATACGCAGTATTTT.

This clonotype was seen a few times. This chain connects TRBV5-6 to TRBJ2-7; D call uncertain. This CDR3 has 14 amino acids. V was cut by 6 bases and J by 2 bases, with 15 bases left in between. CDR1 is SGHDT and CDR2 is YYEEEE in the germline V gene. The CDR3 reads CASNMWQTTYEQYV. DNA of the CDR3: TGTGCCAGCAACATGTGGCAGACAACCTACGAGCAGTACGTC.

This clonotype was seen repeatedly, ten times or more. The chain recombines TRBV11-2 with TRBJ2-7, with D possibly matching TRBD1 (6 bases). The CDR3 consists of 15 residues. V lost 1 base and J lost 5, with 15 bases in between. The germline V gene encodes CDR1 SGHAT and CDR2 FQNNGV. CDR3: CASSLVNRVKDEQYF. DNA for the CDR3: TGTGCCAGCAGCTTAGTTAACAGGGTGAAGGACGAGCAGTACTTC. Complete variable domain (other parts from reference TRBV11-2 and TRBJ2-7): EAGVAQSPRYKIIEKRQSVAFWCNPISGHATLYWYQQILGQGPKLLIQFQNNGVVDDSQLPKDRFSAERLKGVDSTLKIQPAKLEDSAVYLCASSLVNRVKDEQYFGPGTRLTVT.

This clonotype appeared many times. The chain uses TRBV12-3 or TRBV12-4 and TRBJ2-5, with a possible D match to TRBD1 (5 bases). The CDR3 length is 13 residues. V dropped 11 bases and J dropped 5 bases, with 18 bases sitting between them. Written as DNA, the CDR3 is TGTGCCTCCAACTGGGGCACGGGTGAGACCCAGTACTTC. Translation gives CASNWGTGETQYF.

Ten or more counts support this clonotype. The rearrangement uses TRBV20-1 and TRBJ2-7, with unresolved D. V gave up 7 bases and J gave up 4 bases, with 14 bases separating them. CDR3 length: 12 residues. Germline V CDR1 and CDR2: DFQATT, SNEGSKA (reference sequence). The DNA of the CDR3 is TGCAGTGTTTCGGAAGGCTATTACGAGCAGTACTTC. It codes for CSVSEGYYEQYF.

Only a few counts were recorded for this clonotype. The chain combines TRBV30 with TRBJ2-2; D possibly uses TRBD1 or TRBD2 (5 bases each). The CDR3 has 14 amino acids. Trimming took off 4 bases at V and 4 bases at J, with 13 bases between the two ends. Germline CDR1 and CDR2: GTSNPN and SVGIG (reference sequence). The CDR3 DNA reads TGTGCCTGGATTCGATTGGGACCCACCGGGGAGCTGTTTTTT. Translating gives CAWIRLGPTGELFF.

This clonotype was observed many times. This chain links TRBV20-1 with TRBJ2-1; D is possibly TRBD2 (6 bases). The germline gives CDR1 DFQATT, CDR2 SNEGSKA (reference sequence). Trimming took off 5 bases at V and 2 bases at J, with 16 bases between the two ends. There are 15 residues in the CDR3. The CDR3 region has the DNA TGCAGTGCTGGCCCGGGACTGGCTACCTACAATGAGCAGTTCTTC. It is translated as CSAGPGLATYNEQFF.

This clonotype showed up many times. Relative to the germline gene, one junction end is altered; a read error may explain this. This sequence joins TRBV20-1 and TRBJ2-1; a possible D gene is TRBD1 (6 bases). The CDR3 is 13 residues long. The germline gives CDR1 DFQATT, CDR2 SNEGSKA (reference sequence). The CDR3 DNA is TGCAGTGCCCTGGACAGTAATCACAATGAACAGTTCTTC. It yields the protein CSALDSNHNEQFF.

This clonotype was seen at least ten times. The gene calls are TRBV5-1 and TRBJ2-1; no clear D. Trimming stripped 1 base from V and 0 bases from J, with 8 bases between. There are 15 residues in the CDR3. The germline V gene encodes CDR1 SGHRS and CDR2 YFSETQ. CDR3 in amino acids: CASSLRARSYNEQFF. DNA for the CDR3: TGCGCCAGCAGCTTGCGCGCCCGCTCCTACAATGAGCAGTTCTTC.

Here the CDR3 reads CASSSPTGTSGHRGGNEQFF. The CDR3 DNA follows: TGTGCCAGCAGCTCCCCCACCGGGACTAGCGGACATAGAGGGGGCAATGAGCAGTTCTTC. The chain employs TRBV11-1 and TRBJ2-1, with 11 bases identical to TRBD2. Germline V CDR1 and CDR2: SGHAT, FQDESV (reference sequence). The CDR3 totals 20 residues. The trim removed 4 bases at V and 6 bases at J, leaving 20 bases unmatched.

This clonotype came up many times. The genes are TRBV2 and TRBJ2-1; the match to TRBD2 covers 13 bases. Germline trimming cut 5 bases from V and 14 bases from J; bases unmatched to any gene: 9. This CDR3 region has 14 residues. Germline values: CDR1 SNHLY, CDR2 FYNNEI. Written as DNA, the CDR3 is TGTGCCAGCAGTAAAAGGACTAGCGGGGGCAAAAAGTTCTTC. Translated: CASSKRTSGGKKFF.

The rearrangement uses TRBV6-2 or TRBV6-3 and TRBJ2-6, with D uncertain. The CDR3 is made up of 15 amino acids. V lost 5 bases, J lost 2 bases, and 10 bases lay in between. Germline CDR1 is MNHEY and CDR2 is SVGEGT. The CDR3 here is CASSAHVPGANVLTF. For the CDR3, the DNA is TGTGCCAGCAGTGCACACGTACCTGGGGCCAACGTCCTGACTTTC.

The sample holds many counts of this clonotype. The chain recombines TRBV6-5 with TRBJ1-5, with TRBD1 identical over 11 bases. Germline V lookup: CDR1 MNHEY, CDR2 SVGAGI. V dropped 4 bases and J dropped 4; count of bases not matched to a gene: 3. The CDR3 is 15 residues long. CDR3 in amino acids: CASSSRDRGNQPQHF. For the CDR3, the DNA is TGTGCCAGCAGTTCCCGGGACAGGGGGAATCAGCCCCAGCATTTT.

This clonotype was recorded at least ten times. The CDR3 region has the DNA TGTGCCAGCAGCCCCCCGGGGGGGGCGAGCGAGCAGTACTTC. Translated, it gives CASSPPGGASEQYF. The gene calls are TRBV7-6 and TRBJ2-7; TRBD2 matches 8 bases. J gave up 6 bases and V 5 bases, and 9 bases lay outside the gene matches. The germline gives CDR1 SGHVS, CDR2 FNYEAQ. The CDR3 is 14 residues long.

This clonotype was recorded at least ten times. The CDR3 coding sequence is TGCAGTGGGAACCGGGACATCTCCTACGAGCAGTACTTC. Translation gives CSGNRDISYEQYF. V and J are TRBV20-1 and TRBJ2-7, with a tentative D call TRBD1 (6 bases). Trimming removed 7 bases at V and 0 bases at J, with 13 bases between. The V gene's germline CDR1 is DFQATT and CDR2 SNEGSKA (reference sequence). The CDR3 loop spans 13 amino acids.

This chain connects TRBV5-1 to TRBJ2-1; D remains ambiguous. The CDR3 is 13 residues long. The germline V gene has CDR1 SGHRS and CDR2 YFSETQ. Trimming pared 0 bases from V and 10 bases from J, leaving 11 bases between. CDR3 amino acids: CASSLGELQEQFF. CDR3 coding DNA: TGCGCCAGCAGCTTGGGTGAGCTTCAGGAGCAGTTCTTC. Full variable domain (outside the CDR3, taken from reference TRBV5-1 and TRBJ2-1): KAGVTQTPRYLIKTRGQQVTLSCSPISGHRSVSWYQQTPGQGLQFLFEYFSETQRNKGNFPGRFSGRQFSNSRSEMNVSTLELGDSALYLCASSLGELQEQFFGPGTRLTVL.

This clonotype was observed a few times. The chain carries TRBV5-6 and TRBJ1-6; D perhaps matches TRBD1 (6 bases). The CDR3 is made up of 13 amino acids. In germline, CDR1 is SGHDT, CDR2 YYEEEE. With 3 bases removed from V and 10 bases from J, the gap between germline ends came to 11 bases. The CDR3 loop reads CASSSLQGSPLHF. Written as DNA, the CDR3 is TGTGCCAGCAGCTCGCTACAGGGATCACCCCTCCACTTT.

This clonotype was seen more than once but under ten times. CDR3 bases: TGCAGTGCTAGATATCTCGGGACAGATACGCAGTATTTT. This translates into CSARYLGTDTQYF. The chain recombines TRBV20-1 with TRBJ2-3; D is unresolved. This CDR3 contains 13 residues. Germline CDR1 is DFQATT and CDR2 is SNEGSKA (reference sequence). Trimming took 2 bases from V and 3 from J, leaving 9 bases between them.

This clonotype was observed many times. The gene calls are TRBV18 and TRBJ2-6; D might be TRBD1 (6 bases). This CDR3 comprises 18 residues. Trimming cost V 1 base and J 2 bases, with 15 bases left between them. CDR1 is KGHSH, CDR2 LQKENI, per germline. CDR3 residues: CASSPRGQSLAGANVLTF. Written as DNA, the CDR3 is TGTGCCAGCTCACCACGTGGACAGTCACTCGCTGGGGCCAACGTCCTGACTTTC.

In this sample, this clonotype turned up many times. The CDR3 reads CASSYYGRVAHEQYF. The CDR3 bases are TGTGCCAGCAGTTACTACGGCAGGGTCGCCCACGAGCAGTACTTC. The chain uses TRBV6-5 and TRBJ2-7, with D possibly matching TRBD1 (5 bases). With 1 base removed from V and 5 bases from J, the gap between germline ends came to 15 bases. The V gene's germline CDR1 is MNHEY and CDR2 SVGAGI. There are 15 residues in the CDR3.